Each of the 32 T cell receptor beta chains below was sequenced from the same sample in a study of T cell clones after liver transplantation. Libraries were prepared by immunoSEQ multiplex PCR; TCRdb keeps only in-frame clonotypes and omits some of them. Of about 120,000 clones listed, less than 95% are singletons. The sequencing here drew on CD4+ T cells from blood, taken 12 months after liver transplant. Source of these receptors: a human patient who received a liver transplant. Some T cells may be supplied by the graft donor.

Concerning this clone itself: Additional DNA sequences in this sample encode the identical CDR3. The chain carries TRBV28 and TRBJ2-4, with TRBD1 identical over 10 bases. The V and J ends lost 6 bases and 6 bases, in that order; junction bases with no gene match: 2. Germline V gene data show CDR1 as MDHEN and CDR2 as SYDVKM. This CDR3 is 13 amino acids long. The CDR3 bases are TGTGCCAGCAGCCGACAGGGGGCAAACATTCAGTACTTC. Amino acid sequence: CASSRQGANIQYF.

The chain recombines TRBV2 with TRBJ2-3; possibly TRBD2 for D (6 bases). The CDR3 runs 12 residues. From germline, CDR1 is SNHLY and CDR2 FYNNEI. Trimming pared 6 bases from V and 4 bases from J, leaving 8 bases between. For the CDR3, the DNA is TGTGCCAGCAGGGGGGAGGCAGATACGCAGTATTTT. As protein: CASRGEADTQYF.

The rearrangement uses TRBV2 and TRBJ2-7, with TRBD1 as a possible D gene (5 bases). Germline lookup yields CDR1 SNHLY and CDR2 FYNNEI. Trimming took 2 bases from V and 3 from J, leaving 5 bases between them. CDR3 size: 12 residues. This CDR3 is CASSEQGYEQYF. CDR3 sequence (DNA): TGTGCCAGCAGTGAACAGGGCTACGAGCAGTACTTC.

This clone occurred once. CDR3 nucleotide sequence: TGTGCTAGCCTGGGGACAGCGAACTATGGCTACACCTTC. This encodes CASLGTANYGYTF. The chain combines TRBV2 with TRBJ1-2, with 7 positions matching TRBD1. CDR3 length: 13 residues. Germline assignment: CDR1 SNHLY and CDR2 FYNNEI.

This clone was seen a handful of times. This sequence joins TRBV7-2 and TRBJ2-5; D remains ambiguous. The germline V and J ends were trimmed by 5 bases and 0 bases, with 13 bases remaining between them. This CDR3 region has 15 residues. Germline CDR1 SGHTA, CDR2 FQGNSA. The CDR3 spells CASSRYGANQETQYF. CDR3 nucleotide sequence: TGTGCCAGCAGCCGTTATGGAGCCAACCAAGAGACCCAGTACTTC.

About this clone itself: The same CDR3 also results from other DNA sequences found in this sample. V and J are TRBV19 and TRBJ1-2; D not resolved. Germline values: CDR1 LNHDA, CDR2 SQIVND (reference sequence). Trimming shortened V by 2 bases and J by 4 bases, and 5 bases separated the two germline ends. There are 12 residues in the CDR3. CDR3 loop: CASSISVYGYTF. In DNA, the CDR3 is TGTGCCAGTAGTATAAGTGTCTATGGCTACACCTTC.

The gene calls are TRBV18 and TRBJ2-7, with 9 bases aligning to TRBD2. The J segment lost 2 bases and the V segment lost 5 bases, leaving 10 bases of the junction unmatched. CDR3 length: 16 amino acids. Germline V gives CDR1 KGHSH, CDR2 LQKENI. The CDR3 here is CASSSLAGVATYEQYF. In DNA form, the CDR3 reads TGTGCCAGCTCATCTTTAGCGGGGGTCGCCACCTACGAGCAGTACTTC.

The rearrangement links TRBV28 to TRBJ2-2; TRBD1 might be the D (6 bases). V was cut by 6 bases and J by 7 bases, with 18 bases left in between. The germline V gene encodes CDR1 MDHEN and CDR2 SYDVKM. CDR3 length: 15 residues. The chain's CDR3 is CASSISRGLGGELFF. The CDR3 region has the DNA TGTGCCAGCAGCATCTCTAGGGGGTTAGGCGGGGAGCTGTTTTTT.

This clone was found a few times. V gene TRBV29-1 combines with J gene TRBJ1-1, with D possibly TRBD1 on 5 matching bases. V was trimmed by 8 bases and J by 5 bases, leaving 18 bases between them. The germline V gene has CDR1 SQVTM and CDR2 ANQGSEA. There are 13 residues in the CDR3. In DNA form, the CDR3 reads TGCAGCATTAGCCTAGGGGTGGGGACTGAAGCTTTCTTT. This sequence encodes CSISLGVGTEAFF.

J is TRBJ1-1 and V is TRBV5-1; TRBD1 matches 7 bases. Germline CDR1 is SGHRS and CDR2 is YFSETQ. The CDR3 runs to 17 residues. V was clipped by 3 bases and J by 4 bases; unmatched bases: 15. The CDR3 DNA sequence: TGCGCCAGCAGCTCCTTACCGGGACAGCAGATCGGCACTGAAGCTTTCTTT. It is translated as CASSSLPGQQIGTEAFF.

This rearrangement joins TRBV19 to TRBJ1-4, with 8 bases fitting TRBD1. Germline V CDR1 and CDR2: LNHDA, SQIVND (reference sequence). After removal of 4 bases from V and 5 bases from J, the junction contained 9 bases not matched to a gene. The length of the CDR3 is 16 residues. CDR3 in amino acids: CASSTGTGKANEKLFF. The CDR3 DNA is TGTGCCAGTAGTACCGGGACAGGCAAGGCCAATGAAAAACTGTTTTTT.

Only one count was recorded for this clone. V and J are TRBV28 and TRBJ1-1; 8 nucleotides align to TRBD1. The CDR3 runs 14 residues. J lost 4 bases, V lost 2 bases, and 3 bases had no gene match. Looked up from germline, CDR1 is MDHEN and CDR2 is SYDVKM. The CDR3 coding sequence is TGTGCCAGCAGTTTAGTCGACAGGGGCACTGAAGCTTTCTTT. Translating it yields CASSLVDRGTEAFF.

The CDR3 region has the DNA TGCAGCTCGGGACAGGGCGAAAAACTGTTTTTT. Translating gives CSSGQGEKLFF. The chain uses TRBV20-1 and TRBJ1-4, with 9 nucleotides matching TRBD1. Germline values: CDR1 DFQATT, CDR2 SNEGSKA (reference sequence). This CDR3 is 11 amino acids long.

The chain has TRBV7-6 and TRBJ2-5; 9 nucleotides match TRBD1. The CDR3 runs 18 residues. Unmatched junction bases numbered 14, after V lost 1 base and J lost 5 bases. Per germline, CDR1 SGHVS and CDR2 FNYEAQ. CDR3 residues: CASSLVGTGPASGETQYF. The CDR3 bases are TGTGCCAGCAGCTTAGTGGGGACAGGGCCAGCTTCAGGGGAGACCCAGTACTTC.

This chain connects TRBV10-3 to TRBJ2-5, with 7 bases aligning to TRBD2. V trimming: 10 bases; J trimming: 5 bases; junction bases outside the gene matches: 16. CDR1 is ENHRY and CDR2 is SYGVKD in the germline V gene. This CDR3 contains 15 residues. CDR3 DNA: TGTGCCACCGCGGGGCTACTAGCGCTGTCTGAGACCCAGTACTTC. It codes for CATAGLLALSETQYF.

DNA for the CDR3: TGTGCCAGTAGTATGGCGGGACAGCCTTATGGCTACACCTTC. Protein product: CASSMAGQPYGYTF. V is TRBV19 and J is TRBJ1-2; 7 nucleotides match TRBD1. The V and J ends lost 3 bases and 5 bases, in that order; junction bases with no gene match: 6. The germline V gene has CDR1 LNHDA and CDR2 SQIVND (reference sequence). The CDR3 is 14 residues long.

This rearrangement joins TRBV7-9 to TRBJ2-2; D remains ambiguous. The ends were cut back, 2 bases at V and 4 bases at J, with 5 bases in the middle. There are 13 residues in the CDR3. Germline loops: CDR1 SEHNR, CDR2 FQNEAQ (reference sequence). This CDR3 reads CASSLPVTGELFF. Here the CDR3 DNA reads TGTGCCAGCAGCTTACCCGTCACCGGGGAGCTGTTTTTT.

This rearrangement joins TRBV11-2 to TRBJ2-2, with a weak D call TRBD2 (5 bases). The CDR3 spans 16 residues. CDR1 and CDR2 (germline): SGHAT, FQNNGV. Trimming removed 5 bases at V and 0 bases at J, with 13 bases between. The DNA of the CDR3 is TGTGCCAGCAGCCCCGGGGTAGTGGCGAACACCGGGGAGCTGTTTTTT. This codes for CASSPGVVANTGELFF.

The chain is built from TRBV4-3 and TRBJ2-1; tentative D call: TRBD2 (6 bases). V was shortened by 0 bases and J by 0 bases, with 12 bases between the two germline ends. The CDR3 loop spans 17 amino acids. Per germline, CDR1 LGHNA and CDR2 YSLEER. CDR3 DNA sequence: TGCGCCAGCAGCCAAGATGTTGCCGGGAGCTCCTACAATGAGCAGTTCTTC. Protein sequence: CASSQDVAGSSYNEQFF.

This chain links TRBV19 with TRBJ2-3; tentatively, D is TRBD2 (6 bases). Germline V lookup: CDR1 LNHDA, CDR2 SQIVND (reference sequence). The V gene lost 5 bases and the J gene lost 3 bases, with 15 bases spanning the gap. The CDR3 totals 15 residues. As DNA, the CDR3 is TGTGCCAGTAGTGCACGCGGGGCGGGGACAGATACGCAGTATTTT. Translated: CASSARGAGTDTQYF.

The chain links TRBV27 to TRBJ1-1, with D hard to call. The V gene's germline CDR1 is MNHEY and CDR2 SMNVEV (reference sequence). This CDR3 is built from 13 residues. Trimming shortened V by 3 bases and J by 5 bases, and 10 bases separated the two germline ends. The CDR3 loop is CASSFEPRTEAFF. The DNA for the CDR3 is TGTGCCAGCAGTTTTGAGCCAAGGACTGAAGCTTTCTTT.

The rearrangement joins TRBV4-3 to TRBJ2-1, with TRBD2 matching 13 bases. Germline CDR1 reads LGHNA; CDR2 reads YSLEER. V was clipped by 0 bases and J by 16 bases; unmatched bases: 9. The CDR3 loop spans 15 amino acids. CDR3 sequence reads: CASSQESALAGGVFF. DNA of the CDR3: TGCGCCAGCAGCCAAGAGTCCGCACTAGCGGGAGGGGTTTTCTTC.

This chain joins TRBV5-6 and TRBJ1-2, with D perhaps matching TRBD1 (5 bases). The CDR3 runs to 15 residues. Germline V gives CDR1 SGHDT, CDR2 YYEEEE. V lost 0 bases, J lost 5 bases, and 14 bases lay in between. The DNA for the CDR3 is TGTGCCAGCAGCTTGGAGGGGAATATCTGGTATGGCTACACCTTC. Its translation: CASSLEGNIWYGYTF.

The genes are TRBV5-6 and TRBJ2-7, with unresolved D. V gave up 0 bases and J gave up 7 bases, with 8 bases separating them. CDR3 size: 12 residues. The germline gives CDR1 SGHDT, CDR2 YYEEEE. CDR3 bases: TGTGCCAGCAGCTTGGTGGGGTATGAGCAGTACTTC. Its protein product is CASSLVGYEQYF.

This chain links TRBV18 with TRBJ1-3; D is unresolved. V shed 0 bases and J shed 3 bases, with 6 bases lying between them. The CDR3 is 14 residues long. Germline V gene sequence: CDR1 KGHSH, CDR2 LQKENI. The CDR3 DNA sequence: TGTGCCAGCTCACCACCGGGAAATGGAAACACCATATATTTT. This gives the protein CASSPPGNGNTIYF.

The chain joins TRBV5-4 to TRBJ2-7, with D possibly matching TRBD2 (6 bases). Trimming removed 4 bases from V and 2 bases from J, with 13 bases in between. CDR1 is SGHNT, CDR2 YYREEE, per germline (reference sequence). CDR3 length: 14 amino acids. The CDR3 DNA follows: TGTGCCAGCAGCGTAAAGACTAGACCCTACGAGCAGTACTTC. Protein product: CASSVKTRPYEQYF.

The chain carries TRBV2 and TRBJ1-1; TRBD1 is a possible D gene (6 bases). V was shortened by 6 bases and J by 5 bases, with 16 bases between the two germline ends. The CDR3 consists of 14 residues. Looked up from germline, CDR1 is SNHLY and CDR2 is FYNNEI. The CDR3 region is CASRRESGETEAFF. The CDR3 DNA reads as TGTGCCAGCAGGCGGGAGTCAGGGGAGACTGAAGCTTTCTTT.

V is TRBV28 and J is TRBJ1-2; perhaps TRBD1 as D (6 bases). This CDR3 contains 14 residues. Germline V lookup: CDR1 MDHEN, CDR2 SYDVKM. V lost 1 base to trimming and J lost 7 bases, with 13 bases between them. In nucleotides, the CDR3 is TGTGCCAGCAGTTTATTGGGGGGGCTCTCTGGCTACACCTTC. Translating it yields CASSLLGGLSGYTF.

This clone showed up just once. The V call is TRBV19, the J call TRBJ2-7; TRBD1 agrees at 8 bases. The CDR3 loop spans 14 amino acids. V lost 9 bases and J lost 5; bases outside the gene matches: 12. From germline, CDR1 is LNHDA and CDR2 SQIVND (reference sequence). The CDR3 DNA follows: TGTGCCAGCGAGCCAAGGACAGGGTCCAACGAGCAGTACTTC. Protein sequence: CASEPRTGSNEQYF.

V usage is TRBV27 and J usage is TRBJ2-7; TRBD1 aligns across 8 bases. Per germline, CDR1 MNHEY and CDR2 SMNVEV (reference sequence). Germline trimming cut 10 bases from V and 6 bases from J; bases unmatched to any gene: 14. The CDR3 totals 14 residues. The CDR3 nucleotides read TGTGCCATCAAGATCACAGGGGGGTCGGGCGAGCAGTACTTC. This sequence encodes CAIKITGGSGEQYF.

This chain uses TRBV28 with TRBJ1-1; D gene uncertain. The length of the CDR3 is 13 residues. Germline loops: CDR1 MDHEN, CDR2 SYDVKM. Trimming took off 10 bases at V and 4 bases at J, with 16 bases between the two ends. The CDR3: CATEADYFTEAFF. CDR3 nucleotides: TGTGCCACGGAGGCTGACTACTTCACTGAAGCTTTCTTT.

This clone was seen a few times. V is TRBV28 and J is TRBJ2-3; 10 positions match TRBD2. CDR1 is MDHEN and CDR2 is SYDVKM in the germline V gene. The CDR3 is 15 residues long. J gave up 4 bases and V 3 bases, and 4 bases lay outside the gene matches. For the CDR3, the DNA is TGTGCCAGCAGTTTGGCTAGCGGGAGCCCAGATACGCAGTATTTT. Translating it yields CASSLASGSPDTQYF.